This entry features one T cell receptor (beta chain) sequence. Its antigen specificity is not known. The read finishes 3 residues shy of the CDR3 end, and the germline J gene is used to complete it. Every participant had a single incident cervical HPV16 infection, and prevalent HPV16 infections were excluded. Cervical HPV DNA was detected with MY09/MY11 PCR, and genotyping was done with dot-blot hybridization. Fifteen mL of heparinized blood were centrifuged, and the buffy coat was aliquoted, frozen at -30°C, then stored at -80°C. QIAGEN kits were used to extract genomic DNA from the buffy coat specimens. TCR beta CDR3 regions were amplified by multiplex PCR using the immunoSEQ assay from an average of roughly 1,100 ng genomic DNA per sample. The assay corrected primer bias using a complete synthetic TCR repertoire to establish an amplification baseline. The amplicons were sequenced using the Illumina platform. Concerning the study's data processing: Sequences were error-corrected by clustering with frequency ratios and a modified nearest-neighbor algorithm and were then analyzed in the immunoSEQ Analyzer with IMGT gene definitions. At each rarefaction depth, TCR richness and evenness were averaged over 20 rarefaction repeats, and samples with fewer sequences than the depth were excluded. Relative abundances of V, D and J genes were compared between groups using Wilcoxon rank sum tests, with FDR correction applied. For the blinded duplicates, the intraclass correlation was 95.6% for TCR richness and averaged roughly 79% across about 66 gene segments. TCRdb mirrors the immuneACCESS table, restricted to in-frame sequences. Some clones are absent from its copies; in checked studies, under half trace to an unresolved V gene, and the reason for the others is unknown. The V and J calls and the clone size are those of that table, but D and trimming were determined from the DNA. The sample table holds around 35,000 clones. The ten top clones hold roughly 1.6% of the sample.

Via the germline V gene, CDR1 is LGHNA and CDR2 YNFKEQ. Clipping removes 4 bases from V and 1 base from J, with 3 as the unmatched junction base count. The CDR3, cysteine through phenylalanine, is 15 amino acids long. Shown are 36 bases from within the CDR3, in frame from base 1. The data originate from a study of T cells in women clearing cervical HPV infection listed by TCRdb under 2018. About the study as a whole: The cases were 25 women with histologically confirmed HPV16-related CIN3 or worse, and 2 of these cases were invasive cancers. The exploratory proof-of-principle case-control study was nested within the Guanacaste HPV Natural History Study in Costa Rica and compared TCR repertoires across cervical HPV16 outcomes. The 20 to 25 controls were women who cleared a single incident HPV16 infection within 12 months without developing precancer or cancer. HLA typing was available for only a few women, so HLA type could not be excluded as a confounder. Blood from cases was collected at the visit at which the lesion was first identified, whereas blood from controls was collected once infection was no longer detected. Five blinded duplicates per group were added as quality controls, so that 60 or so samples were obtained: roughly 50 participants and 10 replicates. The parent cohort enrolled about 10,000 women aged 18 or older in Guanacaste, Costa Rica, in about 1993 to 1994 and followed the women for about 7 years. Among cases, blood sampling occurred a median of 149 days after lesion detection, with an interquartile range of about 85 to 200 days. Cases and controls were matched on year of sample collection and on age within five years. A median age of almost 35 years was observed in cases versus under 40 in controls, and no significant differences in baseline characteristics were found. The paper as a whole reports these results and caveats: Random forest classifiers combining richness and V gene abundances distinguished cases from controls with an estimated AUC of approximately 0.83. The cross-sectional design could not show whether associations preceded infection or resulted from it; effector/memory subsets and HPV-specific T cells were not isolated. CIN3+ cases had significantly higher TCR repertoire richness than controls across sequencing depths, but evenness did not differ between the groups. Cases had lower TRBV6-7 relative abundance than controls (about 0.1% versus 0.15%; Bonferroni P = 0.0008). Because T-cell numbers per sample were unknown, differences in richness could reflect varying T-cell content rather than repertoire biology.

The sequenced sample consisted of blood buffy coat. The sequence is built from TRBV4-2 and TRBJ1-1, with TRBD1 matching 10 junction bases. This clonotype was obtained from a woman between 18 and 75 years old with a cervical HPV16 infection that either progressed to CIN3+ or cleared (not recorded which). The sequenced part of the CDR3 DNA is TGTGCCAGCAGCCGCGGGACAGGGGAGAACACTGAA. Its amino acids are CASSRGTGENTE. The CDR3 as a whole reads CASSRGTGENTEAFF.